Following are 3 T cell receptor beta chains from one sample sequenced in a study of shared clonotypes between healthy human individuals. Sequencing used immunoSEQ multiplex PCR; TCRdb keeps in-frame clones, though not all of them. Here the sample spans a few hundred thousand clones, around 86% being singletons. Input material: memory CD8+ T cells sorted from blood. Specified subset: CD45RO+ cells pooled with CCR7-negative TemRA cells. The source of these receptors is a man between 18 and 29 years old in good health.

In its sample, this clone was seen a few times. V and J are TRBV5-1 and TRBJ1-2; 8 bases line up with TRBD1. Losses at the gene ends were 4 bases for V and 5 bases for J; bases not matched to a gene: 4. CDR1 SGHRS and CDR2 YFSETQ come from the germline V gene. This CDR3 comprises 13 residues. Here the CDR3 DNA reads TGCGCCAGCAGCGGGGACAGGTCGTATGGCTACACCTTC. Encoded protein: CASSGDRSYGYTF. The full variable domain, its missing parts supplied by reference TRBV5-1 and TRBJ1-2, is KAGVTQTPRYLIKTRGQQVTLSCSPISGHRSVSWYQQTPGQGLQFLFEYFSETQRNKGNFPGRFSGRQFSNSRSEMNVSTLELGDSALYLCASSGDRSYGYTFGSGTRLTVV.

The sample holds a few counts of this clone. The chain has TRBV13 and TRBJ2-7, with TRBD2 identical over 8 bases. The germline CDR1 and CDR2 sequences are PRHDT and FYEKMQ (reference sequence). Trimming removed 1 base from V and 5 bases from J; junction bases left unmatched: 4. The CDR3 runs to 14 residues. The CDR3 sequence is CASSLERTSNEQYF. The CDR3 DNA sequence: TGTGCCAGCAGCTTAGAAAGGACTAGCAACGAGCAGTACTTC.

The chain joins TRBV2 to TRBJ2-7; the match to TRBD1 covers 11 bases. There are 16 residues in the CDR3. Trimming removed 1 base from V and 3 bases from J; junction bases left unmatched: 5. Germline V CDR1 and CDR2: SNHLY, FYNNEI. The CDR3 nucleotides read TGTGCCAGCAGTGAAGGTATCGGGACAGGGGGCTACGAGCAGTACTTC. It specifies CASSEGIGTGGYEQYF.